This T cell receptor (beta chain) originates from a study of blood T cell repertoires in COVID-19. Looking at the study overall: PBMCs, B-cell-depleted T cells, or T cells provided the cDNA or gDNA that made up the material.

How the authors handled the data: Reference gene primers were amplified, and this amplification served to estimate nucleated cell counts. Clones were read by immunoSEQ multiplex PCR, and TCRdb kept only the in-frame ones, dropping some. D and trimming come from the DNA, and the V and J calls and clone size come from that table. The sample yields 100,000 to 150,000 clones, roughly 88% seen once. The CDR3 consists of 15 residues. The junction had 3 bases not matched to a gene; V was cut back by 0 bases and J by 10 bases. Germline CDR1 is SGHAT and CDR2 is FQNNGV. The sequenced sample consisted of peripheral blood. This receptor was identified in a human donor in a cohort sampled during active COVID-19. The rearrangement links TRBV11-2 to TRBJ1-6, with 10 nucleotides matching TRBD1. The DNA for the CDR3 is TGTGCCAGCAGCTTAGAGGACAGGGGGTCCTCACCCCTCCACTTT. It is translated as CASSLEDRGSSPLHF.